This T cell receptor beta chain was sequenced in a study of cytomegalovirus exposure and HLA in healthy donors. The study ran its PCR with 60 Vbeta and 13 Jbeta primers. Only in-frame clones appear in the TCRdb table, and some are missing; sequencing was by immunoSEQ multiplex PCR. The sample shows fewer than 130,000 clones, 60% to 85% of them seen only once. The J segment lost 5 bases and the V segment lost 6 bases, leaving 17 bases of the junction unmatched. The germline CDR1 and CDR2 sequences are LNHDA and SQIVND (reference sequence). This CDR3 spans 18 amino acids. The sample comprised PBMCs. The source is a female donor in good health and CMV-seropositive. The chain has TRBV19 and TRBJ2-5; 11 positions match TRBD2. The CDR3 sequence: CASRGGASGRTKRETQYF. In nucleotides, the CDR3 is TGTGCCAGTAGAGGTGGGGCTAGCGGGAGGACTAAGCGGGAGACCCAGTACTTC.